The entry below gives a single TCR beta chain sequence along with its context. No antigen is known for it. The data were obtained in a study of beta chain features in type 1 diabetes. Points from the study as a whole: Lower insertion and higher deletion counts appeared at VDJ junctions in type 1 diabetes patients. People with Type 1 diabetes carried modestly yet significantly shorter TCRB CDR3s in all four CD4+ subsets.

Since all of the isolated RNA was reverse transcribed, expressed TCRB transcripts were what got sequenced. The repertoire was sequenced with immunoSEQ multiplex PCR; TCRdb's copy has only in-frame clones and lacks some. The sample records roughly 14,000 clones, roughly 63% being singletons. The CDR3 sequence is 15 residues long. With V trimmed by 4 bases and J by 2 bases, 3 bases remained unmatched. The germline V gene has CDR1 SGHNT and CDR2 YENEEA. The chain recombines TRBV11-3 with TRBJ2-2; 8 bases match TRBD2. Sequencing used stem cell memory CD4+ T cells from blood. The clonotype originates from a woman aged 18-29 years with type 1 diabetes. The CDR3 here is CASSSRGGNTGELFF. DNA for the CDR3: TGTGCCAGCAGCTCCCGGGGGGGAAACACCGGGGAGCTGTTTTTT.